A single sample is the source of the 23 T cell receptor beta chains below, sequenced in a study of T-cell memory formation after mild COVID-19. TCRdb independently ran MiXCR on the 5' RACE reads; one entry per CDR3 protein. The sample carries under 150,000 distinct CDR3 sequences, about a fifth recorded once. Sequenced: PBMCs or a T cell subset sorted from them (not recorded which). The receptors shown here come from a man aged 18 to 30 who had mild COVID-19 (a few samples of this study predate the infection). Cell type and time point are not known.

The J gene is TRBJ2-1, the V gene TRBV9; D perhaps matches TRBD2 (7 bases). Germline CDR1 reads SGDLS; CDR2 reads YYNGEE. V was clipped by 0 bases and J by 9 bases, with 19 bases between them. This CDR3 region has 16 residues. This chain's CDR3 is CASSVGLRGGEGEQFF. Here the CDR3 DNA reads TGTGCCAGCAGCGTAGGCCTCCGAGGGGGGGAGGGTGAGCAGTTCTTC. The full variable domain, rest sourced from reference TRBV9 and TRBJ2-1, is DSGVTQTPKHLITATGQRVTLRCSPRSGDLSVYWYQQSLDQGLQFLIQYYNGEERAKGNILERFSAQQFPDLHSELNLSSLELGDSALYFCASSVGLRGGEGEQFFGPGTRLTVL.

The V gene is TRBV5-1, the J gene TRBJ2-2, with D unresolved. V gave up 0 bases and J gave up 6 bases, with 6 bases separating them. CDR3 length: 13 residues. Germline V CDR1 and CDR2: SGHRS, YFSETQ. CDR3 region: CASSLEAPGELFF. CDR3 coding DNA: TGCGCCAGCAGCTTGGAGGCCCCCGGGGAGCTGTTTTTT.

The chain links TRBV11-2 to TRBJ2-1; tentative D call: TRBD2 (7 bases). Germline lookup yields CDR1 SGHAT and CDR2 FQNNGV. This CDR3 has 15 residues. V dropped 1 base and J dropped 2 bases, with 9 bases sitting between them. The CDR3, as DNA: TGTGCCAGCAGCTTAGCGGGGGGCGCCTACAATGAGCAGTTCTTC. Its translation is CASSLAGGAYNEQFF.

V and J are TRBV7-9 and TRBJ1-2; D not certain. From germline, CDR1 is SEHNR and CDR2 FQNEAQ (reference sequence). The CDR3 runs 12 residues. V shed 2 bases and J shed 3 bases, with 4 bases lying between them. CDR3 protein: CASSLSYYGYTF. The CDR3 nucleotides are TGTGCCAGCAGCTTAAGCTACTATGGCTACACCTTC. Full variable domain (missing parts from reference TRBV7-9 and TRBJ1-2): DTGVSQNPRHKITKRGQNVTFRCDPISEHNRLYWYRQTLGQGPEFLTYFQNEAQLEKSRLLSDRFSAERPKGSFSTLEIQRTEQGDSAMYLCASSLSYYGYTFGSGTRLTVV.

The chain has TRBV7-6 and TRBJ2-7; TRBD1 matches 8 bases. Germline V lookup: CDR1 SGHVS, CDR2 FNYEAQ. With 2 bases clipped from V and 5 bases from J, the junction kept 2 bases outside the gene matches. The CDR3 covers 13 residues. CDR3 sequence: CASSLTGGNEQYV. The DNA for the CDR3 is TGTGCCAGCAGCTTAACAGGGGGTAACGAGCAGTACGTC.

The J gene is TRBJ1-1, the V gene TRBV27; D unresolved. V gave up 5 bases and J gave up 0 bases, with 4 bases separating them. Germline CDR1 reads MNHEY; CDR2 reads SMNVEV (reference sequence). The CDR3 length is 12 residues. CDR3 sequence (DNA): TGTGCCAGCAGTAAGGTGAACACTGAAGCTTTCTTT. Translated, it gives CASSKVNTEAFF.

The rearrangement uses TRBV4-1 and TRBJ2-1, with D possibly matching TRBD2 (5 bases). This CDR3 spans 14 amino acids. Looked up from germline, CDR1 is MGHRA and CDR2 is YSYEKL. Trimming removed 2 bases at V and 7 bases at J, with 12 bases between. CDR3 DNA sequence: TGCGCCAGCAGCCAACTGGACTCGGCGAATGAGCAGTTCTTC. It encodes CASSQLDSANEQFF.

This chain links TRBV7-6 with TRBJ1-1; 7 bases map to TRBD1. V was pared by 4 bases and J by 6 bases, with 2 bases of the junction left unmatched. The germline V gene encodes CDR1 SGHVS and CDR2 FNYEAQ. This CDR3 region has 12 residues. The CDR3: CASSSTGSEAFF. The CDR3 DNA reads TGTGCCAGCAGCTCGACAGGGTCTGAAGCTTTCTTT.

J is TRBJ2-7 and V is TRBV4-1, with D tentatively TRBD1 or TRBD2 (5 bases each). From germline, CDR1 is MGHRA and CDR2 YSYEKL. Trimming stripped 5 bases from V and 2 bases from J, with 16 bases between. The CDR3 is 15 amino acids. CDR3 nucleotides: TGCGCCAGCAGCTTCCGGGACGCGAAAACCTACGAGCAGTACTTC. Amino acid sequence: CASSFRDAKTYEQYF.

This clonotype has just a few counts. This chain links TRBV9 with TRBJ2-5; D remains ambiguous. This CDR3 contains 16 residues. The V gene's germline CDR1 is SGDLS and CDR2 YYNGEE. V lost 0 bases to trimming and J lost 1 base, with 13 bases between them. CDR3 in DNA: TGTGCCAGCAGCGTAGGTCGTCTTAGCCTCCAAGAGACCCAGTACTTC. The encoded protein is CASSVGRLSLQETQYF. The variable domain in full, with the rest retrieved from reference TRBV9 and TRBJ2-5, is DSGVTQTPKHLITATGQRVTLRCSPRSGDLSVYWYQQSLDQGLQFLIQYYNGEERAKGNILERFSAQQFPDLHSELNLSSLELGDSALYFCASSVGRLSLQETQYFGPGTRLLVL.

J is TRBJ1-2 and V is TRBV18, with D unresolved. Trimming left V 1 base short and J 13 bases short, with 19 bases between. The CDR3 sequence is 14 residues long. Looked up from germline, CDR1 is KGHSH and CDR2 is LQKENI. The CDR3 DNA reads TGTGCCAGCTCACCACGCCCTTTTGTTAGGCCGAGCACCTTC. Translating it yields CASSPRPFVRPSTF. Based on the CDR3 plus reference TRBV18 and TRBJ1-2, the full variable domain is NAGVMQNPRHLVRRRGQEARLRCSPMKGHSHVYWYRQLPEEGLKFMVYLQKENIIDESGMPKERFSAEFPKEGPSILRIQQVVRGDSAAYFCASSPRPFVRPSTFGSGTRLTVV.

This clonotype showed up many times. The chain is built from TRBV7-9 and TRBJ2-3, with 8 positions matching TRBD2. The V segment lost 5 bases and the J segment 1 base; nucleotides outside the gene matches: 8. Germline CDR1 reads SEHNR; CDR2 reads FQNEAQ (reference sequence). The length of the CDR3 is 16 residues. The DNA of the CDR3 is TGTGCCAGCAGCCCCCGAGGGCGGGGGGGCACAGATACGCAGTATTTT. Amino acid sequence: CASSPRGRGGTDTQYF. Supplemented by reference TRBV7-9 and TRBJ2-3, the full variable domain reads DTGVSQNPRHKITKRGQNVTFRCDPISEHNRLYWYRQTLGQGPEFLTYFQNEAQLEKSRLLSDRFSAERPKGSFSTLEIQRTEQGDSAMYLCASSPRGRGGTDTQYFGPGTRLTVL.

The rearrangement joins TRBV6-2 or TRBV6-3 to TRBJ2-7; 13 nucleotides align to TRBD2. Per the germline V gene, CDR1 is MNHEY and CDR2 is SVGEGT. J lost 2 bases, V lost 6 bases, and 10 bases had no gene match. The CDR3 is made up of 17 amino acids. CDR3 residues: CASRGTGTSGDTYEQYV. CDR3 nucleotides: TGTGCCAGCAGGGGCACGGGGACTAGCGGGGACACCTACGAGCAGTACGTC.

The V and J genes are TRBV7-6 and TRBJ2-7, with 8 bases that match TRBD1. The junction had 4 bases not matched to a gene; V was cut back by 1 base and J by 2 bases. This CDR3 spans 15 amino acids. Looked up from germline, CDR1 is SGHVS and CDR2 is FNYEAQ. The CDR3 nucleotides are TGTGCCAGCAGCTTAGGGACAGGGATTACCTACGAGCAGTACTTC. Amino acids: CASSLGTGITYEQYF. The variable domain in full, with the rest retrieved from reference TRBV7-6 and TRBJ2-7, is GAGVSQSPRYKVTKRGQDVALRCDPISGHVSLYWYRQALGQGPEFLTYFNYEAQQDKSGLPNDRFSAERPEGSISTLTIQRTEQRDSAMYRCASSLGTGITYEQYFGPGTRLTVT.

This clonotype has just a few counts. The chain carries TRBV20-1 and TRBJ2-1; 9 bases map to TRBD2. V trimming: 7 bases; J trimming: 7 bases; junction bases outside the gene matches: 5. CDR1 and CDR2 (germline): DFQATT, SNEGSKA (reference sequence). The CDR3 consists of 12 residues. The CDR3 reads CSGRRGGNEQFF. The CDR3 nucleotides are TGCAGTGGCCGGCGGGGGGGAAATGAGCAGTTCTTC.

The gene calls are TRBV27 and TRBJ2-7; 7 bases line up with TRBD1. The CDR3 consists of 12 residues. The V gene's germline CDR1 is MNHEY and CDR2 SMNVEV (reference sequence). V lost 5 bases and J lost 8; bases outside the gene matches: 6. CDR3 DNA: TGTGCCAGCAGTATAACAGGGGAACAGCAGTACTTC. It is translated as CASSITGEQQYF.

This chain uses TRBV7-9 with TRBJ2-2; D is possibly TRBD1 or TRBD2 (5 bases each). With 4 bases removed from V and 3 bases from J, the gap between germline ends came to 12 bases. This CDR3 is built from 15 residues. Germline V gene data show CDR1 as SEHNR and CDR2 as FQNEAQ (reference sequence). CDR3 loop: CASSSGTKDTGELFF. In nucleotides, the CDR3 is TGTGCCAGCAGCTCTGGGACGAAGGACACCGGGGAGCTGTTTTTT.

This clonotype was found a few times. The chain employs TRBV27 and TRBJ1-6, with a possible D match to TRBD1 (5 bases). This CDR3 has 14 amino acids. V was clipped by 6 bases and J by 4 bases, with 10 bases between them. The germline CDR1 and CDR2 sequences are MNHEY and SMNVEV (reference sequence). The CDR3, as DNA: TGTGCCAGCAGCAGGGCATATTATAATTCACCCCTCCACTTT. Residues: CASSRAYYNSPLHF.

J is TRBJ1-5 and V is TRBV6-5; tentatively, D is TRBD1 (5 bases). Trimming removed 5 bases from V and 7 bases from J, with 12 bases in between. Germline V gene sequence: CDR1 MNHEY, CDR2 SVGAGI. This CDR3 has 13 residues. The CDR3 bases are TGTGCCAGCAGTGACAGTATCCTACAGCCCCAGCATTTT. Residues: CASSDSILQPQHF.

This clonotype has just a few counts. V usage is TRBV12-3 or TRBV12-4 and J usage is TRBJ2-1; D gene ambiguous. The CDR3 has 11 amino acids. V lost 3 bases and J lost 6, with 3 bases in between. CDR3 loop: CASSFPNEQFF. In DNA form, the CDR3 reads TGTGCCAGCAGTTTCCCCAATGAGCAGTTCTTC.

This clonotype was seen a few times. The chain couples TRBV6-2 or TRBV6-3 to TRBJ2-2; the D is unclear. V dropped 0 bases and J dropped 5 bases, with 7 bases sitting between them. Germline V gene data show CDR1 as MNHEY and CDR2 as SVGEGT. The CDR3 loop spans 14 amino acids. CDR3 residues: CASSYSSRTGELFF. CDR3 DNA sequence: TGTGCCAGCAGTTACTCTTCTCGAACCGGGGAGCTGTTTTTT.

The J gene is TRBJ2-6, the V gene TRBV11-2, with a weak D call TRBD1 (6 bases). The CDR3 spans 14 residues. V was trimmed by 5 bases and J by 3 bases, leaving 8 bases between them. Germline V lookup: CDR1 SGHAT, CDR2 FQNNGV. The CDR3 loop is CASSMTGGANVLTF. The DNA of the CDR3 is TGTGCCAGCAGCATGACAGGTGGGGCCAACGTCCTGACTTTC.

The chain carries TRBV7-8 and TRBJ2-7; D not certain. Trimming removed 3 bases at V and 0 bases at J, with 6 bases between. The CDR3 loop spans 13 amino acids. The germline V gene has CDR1 SGHVS and CDR2 FQNEAQ. The CDR3 DNA reads TGTGCCAGCAGCTTTGCTAGCTCCTACGAGCAGTACGTC. Its translation is CASSFASSYEQYV.